This T cell receptor beta chain was sequenced for a study of OX40 agonist ivuxolimab in advanced cancers. In terms of the full investigation: Ivuxolimab was a fully human IgG2 agonistic monoclonal antibody targeting the costimulatory receptor OX40 (CD134). The paper describes the monotherapy dose-escalation part (N of about 54 patients) of the phase I trial of ivuxolimab. Prior anti-PD-1, anti-PD-L1 or anti-CTLA-4 therapy was permitted, and roughly two fifths of dose-escalation patients had received checkpoint inhibitors. Of the roughly 52 dose-escalation patients, hepatocellular carcinoma was present in 19, melanoma in roughly 15, renal cell carcinoma in 9 and head and neck cancer in 9. Partial responses occurred in three dose-escalation patients, of whom one had hepatocellular carcinoma and two had cutaneous melanoma. The point of sequencing TCRbeta in the periphery was to test whether ivuxolimab changed TCR sequence diversity and drove clonal T-cell expansion. A male proportion of roughly 80% and a mean age of about 60 years, ranging from roughly 23 to 85, were recorded for the dose-escalation cohort. Intravenous ivuxolimab was administered to patients every 2 weeks at six dose levels: 0.01, 0.1, 0.3, 1.5, 3 and 10 mg/kg.

Genomic DNA was isolated from the sorted cells so that the TCRbeta CDR3 region could be sequenced. TCRbeta CDR3 regions were sequenced using the immunoSEQ Assay. Drawn from immuneACCESS, this table holds only the in-frame rearrangements with V and J called that TCRdb kept. Clones are partly lost; checked studies trace under half to an unresolved V gene and leave the rest unexplained. This sample lists approximately 84,000 clones; roughly nine tenths were detected once. Over 0.15% of the sample belongs to the ten largest clones. Paper-wide results and their limitations: After ivuxolimab, CD8+ T cells had more expanded clones than CD4+ T cells on average. Low levels of normalized T-cell clonal expansion were also seen in some nonresponding patients. Partial responders in the 0.1-3.0 mg/kg groups had among the lowest normalized peripheral clonal expansion, especially among CD8+ T cells. Clonal expansion of both CD4+ and CD8+ blood T cells was observed from baseline to week 6 at doses 0.1 to 3.0 mg/kg. Which antigens the clonally expanded peripheral T cells were specific for was not determined.

To note about this clone: Its antigen is unknown. The sample holds no much larger clone one base away, and base qualities are not on file.

According to the germline V gene (reference sequence), CDR1 reads LNHDA and CDR2 reads SQIVND. V ends up 2 bases short and J 6 bases short, with an unmatched junction base count of 8. The CDR3 numbers 15 residues from cysteine through phenylalanine. Just the 45-base CDR3 DNA is kept, in frame starting at base 1. The trial excluded patients who had a history of autoimmune disease or who were on systemic immunosuppression. Peripheral blood for TCR sequencing was collected from all dose cohorts at baseline, on cycle 4 day 1, and on cycle 7 day 1. Samples came from an open-label, multicenter, first-in-human phase I dose-escalation trial of ivuxolimab. Adults with locally advanced or metastatic head and neck squamous cell, hepatocellular, melanoma or renal cell carcinoma were enrolled in the trial. CD4+ and CD8+ T cells were sorted separately from peripheral blood before TCR sequencing.

The sample consisted of CD4+ or CD8+ T cells sorted from blood, taken in a trial of the OX40 agonist ivuxolimab. The chain was built from TRBV19 and TRBJ2-7, with 9 bases in between that match TRBD1. This TCR came from an adult with an advanced solid tumor such as melanoma, head and neck, liver or kidney cancer. The CDR3 region: CASSIPGQGTSEQYF. The DNA is as follows: TGTGCCAGTAGTATACCGGGACAGGGTACGTCCGAGCAGTACTTC.